This T cell receptor beta chain was identified during a study of OX40 agonist ivuxolimab in advanced cancers. The germline V gene has CDR1 SGHNT and CDR2 YYREEE (reference sequence). Trimming took off 2 bases at V and 15 bases at J, with 15 bases between the two ends. The CDR3 has 12 residues. Patients with a history of autoimmune disease or on systemic immunosuppression were excluded. Sequenced by immunoSEQ multiplex PCR; TCRdb stores in-frame clones only, minus some. The sample holds approximately 70,000 clones; around nine tenths are singletons and the top ten take around 6.3%. The rearrangement uses TRBV5-4 and TRBJ2-4; perhaps TRBD2 as D (6 bases). This sequence was found in an adult with an advanced solid tumor such as melanoma, head and neck, liver or kidney cancer. The material was CD4+ or CD8+ T cells sorted from blood, obtained in a trial of the OX40 agonist ivuxolimab. In DNA, the CDR3 is TGTGCCAGCAGCTTAAATGGAGGGTGGGCGTACTTC. Residues: CASSLNGGWAYF.